These 25 T cell receptor beta chains were sequenced from one sample in a study of blood T cells in healthy people across ages. A second PCR of about 7 to 11 cycles used a sample-barcoded 5' primer and a J-beta primer mix. A single record per CDR3 protein comes from TCRdb applying MiXCR to the 5' RACE reads. The data hold about 1,600,000 distinct CDR3 sequences, with 42% observed a single time. Sequenced material: blood. The source of these receptors is a woman between 18 and 29 years old in good health.

This clonotype was recorded at least ten times. This sequence joins TRBV5-1 and TRBJ2-1; maybe TRBD2 (5 bases). Germline CDR1 SGHRS, CDR2 YFSETQ. The germline V and J ends were trimmed by 0 bases and 9 bases, with 10 bases remaining between them. The CDR3 runs 13 residues. In nucleotides, the CDR3 is TGCGCCAGCAGCTTGGTTGGAGGCAGTGAGCAGTTCTTC. This encodes CASSLVGGSEQFF. Based on the CDR3 plus reference TRBV5-1 and TRBJ2-1, the full variable domain is KAGVTQTPRYLIKTRGQQVTLSCSPISGHRSVSWYQQTPGQGLQFLFEYFSETQRNKGNFPGRFSGRQFSNSRSEMNVSTLELGDSALYLCASSLVGGSEQFFGPGTRLTVL.

The chain joins TRBV6-5 to TRBJ1-2; possible D gene TRBD1, 6 bases. This CDR3 region has 14 residues. The V and J ends lost 4 bases and 8 bases respectively, with 17 bases between them. Germline values: CDR1 MNHEY, CDR2 SVGAGI. In nucleotides, the CDR3 is TGTGCCAGCAGTTCACCTCGGGGGGCGACGGGCTACACCTTC. It is translated as CASSSPRGATGYTF.

This clonotype was observed many times. The V call is TRBV20-1, the J call TRBJ1-1; 7 nucleotides agree with TRBD1. J lost 0 bases, V lost 6 bases, and 16 bases had no gene match. CDR1 and CDR2 from the germline V gene are DFQATT and SNEGSKA (reference sequence). The CDR3 is made up of 17 amino acids. The CDR3 coding sequence is TGCAGTGCCCCCAGAATTGACAGGGTACTAATGAACACTGAAGCTTTCTTT. It is translated as CSAPRIDRVLMNTEAFF.

This clonotype has a handful of counts. The chain joins TRBV3-1 to TRBJ2-1; 7 nucleotides match TRBD1. The CDR3 has 15 residues. The V gene end was trimmed by 4 bases and the J gene end by 2 bases; junction bases not matched to a gene: 5. In germline, CDR1 is LGHDT, CDR2 YNNKEL (reference sequence). The CDR3 sequence: CASSPTGDPYNEQFF. The CDR3 nucleotides are TGTGCCAGCAGCCCCACAGGGGATCCCTACAATGAGCAGTTCTTC.

In its sample, this clonotype was seen a few times. The chain employs TRBV5-1 and TRBJ2-5; 8 bases are shared with TRBD2. From germline, CDR1 is SGHRS and CDR2 YFSETQ. Trimming cost V 4 bases and J 11 bases; bases outside gene matches: 13. CDR3 length: 14 amino acids. The DNA for the CDR3 is TGCGCCAGCAGCGCGGGAGGTGGCTACAATGAGCAGTACTTC. It encodes CASSAGGGYNEQYF.

Comment on this clonotype: A clone one base away is much larger, so this may be a read error. The chain joins TRBV14 to TRBJ2-5; 8 nucleotides align to TRBD1. V was clipped by 2 bases and J by 11 bases; unmatched bases: 10. The CDR3 totals 14 residues. From germline, CDR1 is SGHDN and CDR2 FVKESK. The CDR3 sequence is CASSQQGASNEQYF. The CDR3 region has the DNA TGTGCCAGCAGCCAACAGGGGGCGAGCAATGAGCAGTACTTC.

Only one count was recorded for this clonotype. DNA of the CDR3: TGTGCCAGCAGCGTAGCAGCCGGGACAGTGGAGCCCCAGCATTTT. Protein product: CASSVAAGTVEPQHF. The chain is built from TRBV9 and TRBJ1-5; 7 bases align to TRBD1. The CDR3 covers 15 residues. V trimming: 0 bases; J trimming: 8 bases; junction bases outside the gene matches: 8. Germline CDR1 SGDLS, CDR2 YYNGEE.

This clonotype was found a few times. V and J are TRBV5-1 and TRBJ2-7; TRBD2 might be the D (6 bases). V was clipped by 0 bases and J by 1 base, with 14 bases between them. There are 16 residues in the CDR3. Germline lookup yields CDR1 SGHRS and CDR2 YFSETQ. In nucleotides, the CDR3 is TGCGCCAGCAGCTTGGCCCGGGGGTTGGGATCCTACGAGCAGTACTTC. It yields the protein CASSLARGLGSYEQYF.

This clonotype was counted many times. The gene calls are TRBV29-1 and TRBJ2-3, with D uncertain. The CDR3 sequence is 10 residues long. In germline, CDR1 is SQVTM, CDR2 ANQGSEA. Trimming removed 7 bases from V and 5 bases from J, with 7 bases in between. CDR3 amino acids: CSGSVDTQYF. The CDR3 DNA reads TGCAGCGGATCGGTAGATACGCAGTATTTT.

This clonotype was detected ten times or more. The V gene is TRBV6-5, the J gene TRBJ2-5; D gene uncertain. Germline CDR1 reads MNHEY; CDR2 reads SVGAGI. This CDR3 is 10 amino acids long. Trimming removed 10 bases from V and 1 base from J, with 4 bases in between. In DNA, the CDR3 is TGTGCCACAGCCCAAGAGACCCAGTACTTC. Translating it yields CATAQETQYF.

The chain is built from TRBV7-9 and TRBJ2-1, with 11 bases identical to TRBD1. Germline V gene sequence: CDR1 SEHNR, CDR2 FQNEAQ (reference sequence). The CDR3 totals 15 residues. The junction had 6 bases not matched to a gene; V was cut back by 7 bases and J by 4 bases. For the CDR3, the DNA is TGTGCCAGCACCCTAGGGACAGGGGGTTACAATGAGCAGTTCTTC. Translating gives CASTLGTGGYNEQFF. Full variable domain (remainder filled in from reference TRBV7-9 and TRBJ2-1): DTGVSQNPRHKITKRGQNVTFRCDPISEHNRLYWYRQTLGQGPEFLTYFQNEAQLEKSRLLSDRFSAERPKGSFSTLEIQRTEQGDSAMYLCASTLGTGGYNEQFFGPGTRLTVL.

V usage is TRBV7-6 and J usage is TRBJ2-7; TRBD2 agrees at 8 bases. J lost 0 bases, V lost 5 bases, and 9 bases had no gene match. The CDR3 runs 16 residues. Germline V CDR1 and CDR2: SGHVS, FNYEAQ. CDR3 sequence reads: CASSHSGAGASYEQYF. As DNA, the CDR3 is TGTGCCAGCAGCCATAGCGGGGCGGGAGCCTCCTACGAGCAGTACTTC. The full variable domain, in which reference TRBV7-6 and TRBJ2-7 provide the parts outside the CDR3, is GAGVSQSPRYKVTKRGQDVALRCDPISGHVSLYWYRQALGQGPEFLTYFNYEAQQDKSGLPNDRFSAERPEGSISTLTIQRTEQRDSAMYRCASSHSGAGASYEQYFGPGTRLTVT.

The gene calls are TRBV15 and TRBJ2-1; TRBD2 aligns across 9 bases. CDR1 LNHNV and CDR2 YYDKDF come from the germline V gene (reference sequence). V was clipped by 6 bases and J by 1 base; unmatched bases: 16. This CDR3 contains 19 residues. Here the CDR3 reads CATSKLPGRGGLSYNEQFF. CDR3 DNA sequence: TGTGCCACCAGTAAACTCCCGGGGCGGGGGGGCCTTTCCTACAATGAGCAGTTCTTC.

The chain links TRBV28 to TRBJ2-5; 7 bases fit TRBD2. CDR1 and CDR2 from the germline V gene are MDHEN and SYDVKM. The V gene end was trimmed by 4 bases and the J gene end by 1 base; junction bases not matched to a gene: 9. The CDR3 is 16 residues long. The CDR3 DNA reads as TGTGCCAGCAGTTCCCTTACTAGCGAGGGCCAAGAGACCCAGTACTTC. Its protein is CASSSLTSEGQETQYF.

The chain is built from TRBV20-1 and TRBJ2-3, with a possible D match to TRBD2 (6 bases). CDR1 DFQATT and CDR2 SNEGSKA come from the germline V gene (reference sequence). CDR3 length: 15 residues. V shed 0 bases and J shed 0 bases, with 10 bases lying between them. The CDR3, as DNA: TGCAGTGCTAGAGACGGCGGGGAGAGCACAGATACGCAGTATTTT. The encoded protein is CSARDGGESTDTQYF.

The J gene is TRBJ1-6, the V gene TRBV11-2; D perhaps matches TRBD1 (6 bases). CDR3 size: 15 residues. Trimming shortened V by 4 bases and J by 9 bases, and 16 bases separated the two germline ends. The V gene's germline CDR1 is SGHAT and CDR2 FQNNGV. This chain's CDR3 is CASSSSTGGGSPLHF. The CDR3 DNA reads as TGTGCCAGCAGCTCATCTACGGGGGGCGGTTCACCCCTCCACTTT.

This sequence joins TRBV7-2 and TRBJ2-1, with D unclear. The DNA end is more similar to TRBJ2-7, so the J call may be wrong. The CDR3 extends over 14 amino acids. Germline V CDR1 and CDR2: SGHTA, FQGNSA. In DNA, the CDR3 is TGTGCCAGCAGCGCAACAGTCCTTTACAATGAGCAGTACTTC. Protein sequence: CASSATVLYNEQYF.

This chain links TRBV11-2 with TRBJ1-4, with a possible D match to TRBD1 (6 bases). CDR3 length: 13 amino acids. Germline CDR1 SGHAT, CDR2 FQNNGV. Trimming stripped 6 bases from V and 6 bases from J, with 11 bases between. For the CDR3, the DNA is TGTGCCAGCAGTTGGAGACAGGATGAAAAACTGTTTTTT. It translates to CASSWRQDEKLFF. Complete variable domain (other parts from reference TRBV11-2 and TRBJ1-4): EAGVAQSPRYKIIEKRQSVAFWCNPISGHATLYWYQQILGQGPKLLIQFQNNGVVDDSQLPKDRFSAERLKGVDSTLKIQPAKLEDSAVYLCASSWRQDEKLFFGSGTQLSVL.

The chain uses TRBV29-1 and TRBJ1-1; perhaps TRBD1 as D (6 bases). The germline V and J ends were trimmed by 3 bases and 5 bases, with 13 bases remaining between them. The CDR3 is 13 residues long. Germline V gene lookup returns CDR1 SQVTM and CDR2 ANQGSEA. CDR3 nucleotides: TGCAGCGTTGACAGGGGATGGGGGACTGAAGCTTTCTTT. This translates into CSVDRGWGTEAFF.

Only a few counts were recorded for this clonotype. This chain joins TRBV29-1 and TRBJ2-7, with D perhaps TRBD2 (5 bases). The CDR3 has 13 residues. Germline CDR1 and CDR2: SQVTM and ANQGSEA. With 7 bases removed from V and 6 bases from J, the gap between germline ends came to 19 bases. CDR3 in DNA: TGCAGCGGTGAGGGAGTGGCCGCTACCGAGCAGTACTTC. Its protein product is CSGEGVAATEQYF.

This clonotype was picked up a small number of times. The chain links TRBV6-4 to TRBJ1-5; no clear D gene. With 6 bases removed from V and 3 bases from J, the gap between germline ends came to 9 bases. This CDR3 is built from 13 residues. Germline V gene lookup returns CDR1 MRHNA and CDR2 SNTAGT. The CDR3 nucleotides are TGTGCCAGCAGGGGCCAGCCCAATCAGCCCCAGCATTTT. Translating gives CASRGQPNQPQHF.

The chain employs TRBV15 and TRBJ2-2, with a weak D call TRBD2 (6 bases). Trimming took off 5 bases at V and 3 bases at J, with 22 bases between the two ends. This CDR3 has 18 residues. The germline CDR1 and CDR2 sequences are LNHNV and YYDKDF (reference sequence). The CDR3 sequence: CATSFLEGGRIHTGELFF. CDR3 sequence (DNA): TGTGCCACCAGCTTCCTAGAGGGAGGACGTATCCACACCGGGGAGCTGTTTTTT.

This rearrangement joins TRBV21-1 to TRBJ1-2; TRBD1, the table's D call, was not compared with the DNA. TRBV21-1 is an annotated pseudogene. The length of the CDR3 is 15 residues. The CDR3 DNA sequence: TGTGCCAGCTCAGATCGGGGAGGACAGTGCATCTTATACACCTTC. Translation: CASSDRGGQCILYTF.

This clonotype was seen ten or more times. The genes are TRBV4-1 and TRBJ2-7, with D possibly matching TRBD2 (8 bases). The length of the CDR3 is 19 residues. Trimming removed 4 bases from V and 4 bases from J, with 29 bases in between. Germline V gene data show CDR1 as MGHRA and CDR2 as YSYEKL. CDR3 sequence (DNA): TGCGCCAGCAGCCTACGAGTAAGGGCGGGAGGACAGGATCTATACGAGCAGTACTTC. Amino acid sequence: CASSLRVRAGGQDLYEQYF.

The J gene is TRBJ2-3, the V gene TRBV7-9; weak D call: TRBD2 (5 bases). Looked up from germline, CDR1 is SEHNR and CDR2 is FQNEAQ (reference sequence). V was pared by 2 bases and J by 14 bases, with 17 bases between. The CDR3 is 13 amino acids. The CDR3 is CASSLTGKRYAYF. The DNA of the CDR3 is TGTGCCAGCAGCTTAACGGGAAAGAGATACGCGTATTTT. The full variable domain, completed using reference TRBV7-9 and TRBJ2-3, is DTGVSQNPRHKITKRGQNVTFRCDPISEHNRLYWYRQTLGQGPEFLTYFQNEAQLEKSRLLSDRFSAERPKGSFSTLEIQRTEQGDSAMYLCASSLTGKRYAYFGPGTRLTVL.